Below are 23 T cell receptor beta chains sequenced from a single sample in a study of CD8+ T cells in alopecia areata. The sequencing template was cDNA reverse transcribed from extracted RNA. Libraries were prepared by immunoSEQ multiplex PCR; TCRdb keeps only in-frame clonotypes and omits some of them. This sample has about 200,000 clones; about 60% occur once, and the top ten carry 0.4% to 0.55%. The sequences come from CD4+ T cells sorted from blood, collected at week 0. Source of these receptors: a human donor with alopecia areata.

V usage is TRBV6-6 and J usage is TRBJ2-3; D gene ambiguous. Per germline, CDR1 MNHNY and CDR2 SVGAGI (reference sequence). V was cut by 6 bases and J by 2 bases, with 9 bases left in between. CDR3 length equals 13 residues. The CDR3 bases are TGTGCCAGCAGCTCGTATTCCACAGATACGCAGTATTTT. Its translation: CASSSYSTDTQYF.

V gene TRBV6-1 combines with J gene TRBJ2-3, with 12 bases matching TRBD2. The CDR3 has 15 amino acids. Looked up from germline, CDR1 is MNHNS and CDR2 is SASEGT. The V segment lost 6 bases and the J segment 3 bases; nucleotides outside the gene matches: 4. CDR3 amino acids: CASRVLAGGTDTQYF. The CDR3 nucleotides read TGTGCCAGCAGAGTACTAGCGGGGGGAACAGATACGCAGTATTTT.

J is TRBJ1-4 and V is TRBV30, with D tentatively TRBD1 (5 bases). This CDR3 comprises 13 residues. V was clipped by 3 bases and J by 12 bases, with 17 bases between them. Germline-derived CDR1 and CDR2 are GTSNPN and SVGIG (reference sequence). CDR3 in amino acids: CAWRWGPTSELFF. As DNA, the CDR3 is TGTGCCTGGAGATGGGGACCCACTTCGGAACTGTTTTTT.

J is TRBJ2-2 and V is TRBV7-2; no reliable D call. V lost 1 base and J 4 bases, leaving 10 bases between the germline ends. Germline values: CDR1 SGHTA, CDR2 FQGNSA. The CDR3 length is 15 residues. The CDR3 sequence is CASSLEAVGTGELFF. The CDR3 DNA is TGTGCCAGCAGCTTAGAGGCAGTTGGCACCGGGGAGCTGTTTTTT.

This clone was seen just once. CDR3 sequence reads: CASSIQGAVETQYF. In nucleotides, the CDR3 is TGTGCCAGCAGCATACAGGGGGCCGTGGAGACCCAGTACTTC. The rearrangement links TRBV7-9 to TRBJ2-5, with 9 nucleotides matching TRBD1. V lost 5 bases, J lost 5 bases, and 6 bases stayed unmatched. This CDR3 has 14 residues. From germline, CDR1 is SEHNR and CDR2 FQNEAQ (reference sequence).

The chain carries TRBV29-1 and TRBJ1-1, with unresolved D. V lost 6 bases to trimming and J lost 6 bases, with 14 bases between them. The CDR3 is 12 amino acids. The germline gives CDR1 SQVTM, CDR2 ANQGSEA. DNA for the CDR3: TGCAGCGTCGGGATTCTCAACGCTGAAGCTTTCTTT. Protein: CSVGILNAEAFF.

The chain employs TRBV11-1 and TRBJ1-2; D might be TRBD1 (6 bases). Germline loops: CDR1 SGHAT, CDR2 FQDESV (reference sequence). V lost 4 bases and J 4 bases, leaving 13 bases between the germline ends. This CDR3 is built from 14 residues. This CDR3 reads CASSSRTDGYGYTF. DNA for the CDR3: TGTGCCAGCAGCTCCAGGACAGATGGCTATGGCTACACCTTC. The full variable domain, its missing parts supplied by reference TRBV11-1 and TRBJ1-2, is EAEVAQSPRYKITEKSQAVAFWCDPISGHATLYWYRQILGQGPELLVQFQDESVVDDSQLPKDRFSAERLKGVDSTLKIQPAELGDSAMYLCASSSRTDGYGYTFGSGTRLTVV.

This clone has more than one count but fewer than ten. The V gene is TRBV29-1, the J gene TRBJ2-2, with D maybe TRBD2 (6 bases). CDR3 length equals 13 residues. Trimming shortened V by 7 bases and J by 6 bases, and 15 bases separated the two germline ends. From germline, CDR1 is SQVTM and CDR2 ANQGSEA. The CDR3: CSATGLASGELFF. The CDR3 nucleotides are TGCAGCGCAACGGGCCTAGCGTCCGGGGAGCTGTTTTTT.

A remark on this clone: At one end the junction does not follow the germline gene, possibly because of a read error. The gene calls are TRBV7-7 and TRBJ2-5; D is perhaps TRBD2 (6 bases). Germline CDR1 and CDR2: SSHAT and FNYEAQ (reference sequence). CDR3 length equals 14 residues. CDR3 loop: CASSLTGVQETQYF. For the CDR3, the DNA is TGTGCTAGCAGCTTAACGGGGGTTCAAGAGACCCAGTACTTC.

The rearrangement joins TRBV14 to TRBJ1-1, with 7 bases matching TRBD1. The germline V gene has CDR1 SGHDN and CDR2 FVKESK. V was pared by 4 bases and J by 5 bases, with 4 bases of the junction left unmatched. The CDR3 sequence is 13 residues long. In DNA, the CDR3 is TGTGCCAGCAGCCTACAGGGGCGGACTGAAGCTTTCTTT. Its protein is CASSLQGRTEAFF.

The CDR3 is CASSRMDGQETQYF. The DNA of the CDR3 is TGTGCCAGCAGCCGGATGGACGGCCAAGAGACCCAGTACTTC. This sequence joins TRBV5-4 and TRBJ2-5, with D uncertain. The V end was cut by 4 bases, the J end by 1 base, with 11 bases between. In germline, CDR1 is SGHNT, CDR2 YYREEE (reference sequence). CDR3 size: 14 residues.

The V call is TRBV5-1, the J call TRBJ2-3; no clear D gene. Trimming cost V 2 bases and J 6 bases, with 7 bases left between them. Germline CDR1 and CDR2: SGHRS and YFSETQ. The CDR3 extends over 12 amino acids. The CDR3 region has the DNA TGCGCCAGCAGCTTCGCGCCCGATACGCAGTATTTT. This gives the protein CASSFAPDTQYF.

V is TRBV20-1 and J is TRBJ1-1; D is uncertain. The ends were cut back, 5 bases at V and 5 bases at J, with 9 bases in the middle. The CDR3 has 11 residues. Germline values: CDR1 DFQATT, CDR2 SNEGSKA (reference sequence). CDR3 nucleotide sequence: TGCAGTGCTGGCGGGAGGACTGAAGCTTTCTTT. This translates into CSAGGRTEAFF.

The chain uses TRBV18 and TRBJ2-7; D gene uncertain. V was pared by 3 bases and J by 3 bases, with 12 bases between. The V gene's germline CDR1 is KGHSH and CDR2 LQKENI. CDR3 size: 14 residues. CDR3: CASSPRSVIYEQYF. CDR3 in DNA: TGTGCCAGCTCACCGAGGTCAGTAATCTACGAGCAGTACTTC. The complete variable domain, with remaining parts taken from reference TRBV18 and TRBJ2-7, reads NAGVMQNPRHLVRRRGQEARLRCSPMKGHSHVYWYRQLPEEGLKFMVYLQKENIIDESGMPKERFSAEFPKEGPSILRIQQVVRGDSAAYFCASSPRSVIYEQYFGPGTRLTVT.

This clone was detected a few times. Additional DNA sequences in this sample encode the identical CDR3. This rearrangement joins TRBV30 to TRBJ2-2; no firm D call. V lost 0 bases and J 7 bases, leaving 3 bases between the germline ends. Germline values: CDR1 GTSNPN, CDR2 SVGIG (reference sequence). The CDR3 runs to 11 residues. CDR3 region: CAWSVNGELFF. The DNA of the CDR3 is TGTGCCTGGAGTGTTAACGGGGAGCTGTTTTTT.

J is TRBJ1-2 and V is TRBV19; TRBD1 might be the D (5 bases). Germline loops: CDR1 LNHDA, CDR2 SQIVND (reference sequence). V lost 1 base to trimming and J lost 8 bases, with 20 bases between them. This CDR3 contains 16 residues. The CDR3, as DNA: TGTGCCAGTAGTATAGGTTCAGGGAGGTGGTCTCAAGGCTACACCTTC. Translated: CASSIGSGRWSQGYTF.

The chain has TRBV29-1 and TRBJ2-3; D may be TRBD1 or TRBD2 (7 bases each). The CDR3 covers 14 residues. V lost 6 bases, J lost 4 bases, and 17 bases lay in between. The germline gives CDR1 SQVTM, CDR2 ANQGSEA. The chain's CDR3 is CSVRGRGPADTQYF. The CDR3 DNA follows: TGCAGCGTCCGGGGGAGGGGGCCGGCAGATACGCAGTATTTT.

The CDR3 loop is CSEGEGYTF. CDR3 sequence (DNA): TGCAGCGAGGGGGAGGGCTACACCTTC. The chain combines TRBV29-1 with TRBJ1-2, with D perhaps TRBD1 (6 bases). The CDR3 has 9 amino acids. Germline CDR1 reads SQVTM; CDR2 reads ANQGSEA. Trimming took 7 bases from V and 8 from J, leaving 8 bases between them. The complete variable domain, with remaining parts taken from reference TRBV29-1 and TRBJ1-2, reads SAVISQKPSRDICQRGTSLTIQCQVDSQVTMMFWYRQQPGQSLTLIATANQGSEATYESGFVIDKFPISRPNLTFSTLTVSNMSPEDSSIYLCSEGEGYTFGSGTRLTVV.

The rearrangement uses TRBV9 and TRBJ2-1; D may be TRBD2 (6 bases). This CDR3 has 15 amino acids. Trimming stripped 0 bases from V and 2 bases from J, with 9 bases between. Germline V gene lookup returns CDR1 SGDLS and CDR2 YYNGEE. CDR3 coding DNA: TGTGCCAGCAGCGTAGCGGGAGTGACCTACAATGAGCAGTTCTTC. Amino acids: CASSVAGVTYNEQFF.

The CDR3 here is CASSYSPDTNEQFF. The CDR3 DNA reads as TGTGCCAGCAGTTACTCTCCTGATACCAATGAGCAGTTCTTC. The rearrangement uses TRBV6-6 and TRBJ2-1; the D is unclear. CDR3 length equals 14 residues. Germline assignment: CDR1 MNHNY and CDR2 SVGAGI (reference sequence). Deletions cut 0 bases from V and 6 bases from J, with 9 bases between.

The rearrangement uses TRBV30 and TRBJ2-1; no clear D gene. The CDR3 runs to 15 residues. Trimming stripped 5 bases from V and 0 bases from J, with 14 bases between. Per the germline V gene, CDR1 is GTSNPN and CDR2 is SVGIG (reference sequence). DNA of the CDR3: TGTGCCTGGGGACGTCTTGAAGGCTCCTACAATGAGCAGTTCTTC. This codes for CAWGRLEGSYNEQFF.

This chain connects TRBV6-5 to TRBJ1-1, with a tentative D call TRBD1 (6 bases). Germline V gene lookup returns CDR1 MNHEY and CDR2 SVGAGI. Between the trimmed V and J ends, which lost 4 bases and 0 bases, there was a span of 9 bases. This CDR3 is built from 14 residues. CDR3 sequence (DNA): TGTGCCAGCAGTTCTTACAGGGTGAACACTGAAGCTTTCTTT. Protein product: CASSSYRVNTEAFF.

The rearrangement joins TRBV29-1 to TRBJ2-7, with D uncertain. The CDR3 has 13 residues. In germline, CDR1 is SQVTM, CDR2 ANQGSEA. Trimming took off 6 bases at V and 5 bases at J, with 17 bases between the two ends. DNA for the CDR3: TGCAGCGTCGCCTCCTCAGTAGTCGACGAGCAGTACTTC. Translating gives CSVASSVVDEQYF.